The rows below give T cell receptor beta chains drawn from one sample of a study of blood T cell repertoires in COVID-19. Generated by immunoSEQ multiplex PCR, the TCRdb table keeps only in-frame clones and is missing some. The data hold about 40,000 clones, with around 93% observed a single time. The sample comprised peripheral blood. Receptor source: a woman aged 25-40 years in a cohort sampled during active COVID-19. The CDR3 runs from the conserved cysteine through the conserved F or W. D genes are given only for firm matches. Expanded clones get a size class; other rows say once, few or many, or leave the size out.

d_call j_call v_call clone_size cdr3_aa cdr3_nt
. TRBJ1-2 TRBV5-5 . CASSPDSSINYGYTF TGTGCCAGCAGCCCCGACAGCAGCATTAACTATGGCTACACCTTC
. TRBJ1-5 TRBV2 few CASSESGIQPQHF TGTGCCAGCAGTGAGTCAGGGATTCAGCCCCAGCATTTT
. TRBJ2-1 TRBV30 . CAWSVGQGLLYNEQFF TGTGCCTGGAGTGTCGGGCAGGGCCTATTATACAATGAGCAGTTCTTC
. TRBJ1-2 TRBV29-1 . CSVEGHKANYGYTF TGCAGCGTTGAGGGACACAAAGCTAACTATGGCTACACCTTC
TRBD1 TRBJ2-5 TRBV4-2 few CASSQGGGTGGRETQYF TGTGCCAGCAGCCAAGGGGGTGGGACAGGGGGCAGAGAGACCCAGTACTTC
. TRBJ2-5 TRBV6-4 . CASSGRRLVGETQYF TGTGCCAGCAGTGGAAGGCGGCTAGTTGGGGAGACCCAGTACTTC
. TRBJ1-1 TRBV27 . CASSRRLGAVNTEAFF TGTGCCAGCAGCCGGAGATTAGGGGCAGTGAACACTGAAGCTTTCTTT
TRBD1 TRBJ2-7 TRBV24-1 . CATSDYVTTGTYEQYF TGTGCCACCAGTGATTACGTGACGACAGGGACCTACGAGCAGTACTTC
. TRBJ2-4 TRBV19 . CASSLLGASAKNIQYF TGTGCCAGTAGTTTATTGGGGGCCTCAGCCAAAAACATTCAGTACTTC
TRBD2 TRBJ2-5 TRBV11-3 . CASSSGLAGGETQYF TGTGCCAGCAGCTCTGGACTAGCGGGAGGAGAGACCCAGTACTTC
TRBD2 TRBJ2-5 TRBV7-2 . CASSPGGGAEETQYF TGTGCCAGCAGCCCCGGCGGGGGGGCAGAGGAGACCCAGTACTTC